This TCR beta chain came from a study of T cell responses to AZD1222 COVID-19 vaccine (dated by TCRdb to the early 2020s). With regard to the full study: AZD1222 recipients with second doses at about 4 weeks or about 12 weeks were pooled, because spike-specific TCR depth and breadth did not differ between schedules. TCR sequencing covered over 230 trial participants: 200 to 220 given two doses of AZD1222 and around 25 given two doses of MenACWY control vaccine. Trial participants were enrolled into age subgroups of 18-55, 56-69 and 70-plus years, which contained approximately 150, 28 and 58 TCR-sequenced participants, respectively. The full study reports these points: Reportedly, close to half of the unique spike-specific TCRs recognized epitopes lying outside the regions that are mutated in the B.1.351 and B.1.1.7 variants. In the small 56-69-year group, the increase in depth fell short of significance, most likely because of low power. Participants were mostly white British, with more females than males. The authors suggested clonal diversity may have been underestimated. The whole spike protein was spanned by vaccine-associated CD4 TCRs, and dominant responses were seen in regions 160-218 and 743-854. Conclusions about previously exposed vaccinees are limited, since just a handful of AZD1222 recipients were seropositive for SARS-CoV-2 at baseline. Because no day 14 peak-response samples were available, repertoires were characterized only after the peak T cell response. Spike-specific TCR breadth and depth rose significantly after two AZD1222 doses compared with day 0 and with MenACWY recipients.

The time point tag for this specimen amounts to: baseline before first vaccination. Vaccinee samples came from UK trials COV001 and COV002, including a single-blind randomized controlled phase 2/3 trial of AZD1222 (ChAdOx1 nCoV-19) in healthy adults. Trial participant PBMC samples were collected at day 0 and day 28 after the second dose for TCRbeta chain sequencing. The CDR3 regions of human TCRbeta chains were analyzed by immunosequencing. The original pipeline was this. TCRs in the repertoires were matched against a reference library of SARS-CoV-2-specific TCRs that had been generated with the MIRA antigen-specificity platform. Breadth was defined as the fraction of unique TCRs that were SARS-CoV-2-associated. Depth was defined as the fraction of total T cells that were SARS-CoV-2-associated. Using the MIRA data, every spike-specific TCR was mapped to the spike region that the TCR reacted to and assigned to either a CD4 or a CD8 class. Log10-transformed breadth and depth values were compared by one-way ANOVA with Sidak's multiple comparisons tests. Not all clones reach the TCRdb copy of this immuneACCESS table, which keeps in-frame sequences only. Checked studies attribute under half of the gap to unresolved V genes and leave the rest unexplained. V and J calls and clone size are as listed in that table; D and trimming were resolved from the DNA. This sample has about 100,000 clones in its table, and about 86% of those were observed once. The top ten constitute about 15% of the sample.

Comments on this clone: Its antigen is still unknown. Per-base qualities were not stored, and no clone one base away is much larger.

CDR1 and CDR2, looked up from the germline V gene, are ENHRY and SYGVKD. Taken from cysteine to phenylalanine, the CDR3 has 14 residues. Kept here is only the CDR3 DNA, which spans 42 bases and is read in frame from base 1. V lost 4 bases and J lost 6 bases, and the count of bases not matched to a germline gene is 8. Source: peripheral blood, taken on day 0 of AZD1222 vaccination. This TCR came from an adult in good health. The V and J segments used are TRBV10-3 and TRBJ2-7; 8 nucleotides in the junction match TRBD2. Here is the DNA: TGTGCCATCAGTGGGCCCGGGGGGGAGGGCGAGCAGTACTTC. Its amino acids are CAISGPGGEGEQYF.